This T cell receptor (beta chain) is drawn from a study of blood T cell repertoires in COVID-19. In the study overall: Samples representing acute and convalescent COVID-19 were sourced from the United States, Italy and Spain.

Sequenced by immunoSEQ multiplex PCR; TCRdb stores in-frame clones only, minus some. The repertoire has around 250,000 clones, approximately 87% of them found once; the top ten carry roughly 5.8%. The CDR3 runs to 14 residues. V lost 0 bases and J lost 3, with 9 bases in between. CDR1 is GTSNPN, CDR2 SVGIG, per germline (reference sequence). This TCR derives from a man in his sixties with acute or convalescent COVID-19. V usage is TRBV30 and J usage is TRBJ1-5, with D hard to call. Material for sequencing was peripheral blood. The CDR3 here is CAWSVAPSNQPQHF. The CDR3 coding sequence is TGTGCCTGGAGTGTAGCCCCGTCCAATCAGCCCCAGCATTTT.